This TCR beta chain was sequenced for a study of vaccination and CD4 T cells after COVID-19. Treatment defined: approximately nine-day PBMC culture with coronavirus spike peptide pools or control peptides (ViraFEST assay). On this clonotype itself: What it recognizes is unknown.

This CDR3 spans 15 amino acids. CDR1 is MNHNS, CDR2 SASEGT, per germline. With V trimmed by 7 bases and J by 4 bases, 12 bases remained unmatched. The study sequenced cultured CD4+ T cell DNA using the Oncomine TCR Beta short-read assay. TCRdb redid the calling of the PCR reads with MiXCR, one entry per CDR3 protein. The sample lists 10,000 to 12,000 distinct CDR3 sequences; roughly 60% were seen once. Material: CD4+ T cells from blood, cultured in vitro. The clonotype was recovered from a human donor who had recovered from COVID-19. This chain uses TRBV6-1 with TRBJ1-2; 7 bases fit TRBD1. The CDR3 bases are TGTGCCAGCACCCTTAGTGTCGACAGGGCCTATGGCTACACCTTC. Translating it yields CASTLSVDRAYGYTF.